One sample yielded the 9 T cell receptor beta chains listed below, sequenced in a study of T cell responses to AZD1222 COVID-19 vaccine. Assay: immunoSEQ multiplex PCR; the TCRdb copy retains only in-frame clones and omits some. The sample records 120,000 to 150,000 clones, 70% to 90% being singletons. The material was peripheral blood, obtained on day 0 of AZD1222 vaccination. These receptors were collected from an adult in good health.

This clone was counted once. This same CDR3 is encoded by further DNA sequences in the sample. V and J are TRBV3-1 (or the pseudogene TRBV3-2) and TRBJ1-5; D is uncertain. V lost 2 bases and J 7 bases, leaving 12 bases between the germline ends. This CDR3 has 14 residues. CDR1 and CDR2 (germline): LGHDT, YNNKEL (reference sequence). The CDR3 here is CASSQQVQEQPQHF. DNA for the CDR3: TGTGCCAGCAGCCAACAAGTTCAGGAGCAGCCCCAGCATTTT.

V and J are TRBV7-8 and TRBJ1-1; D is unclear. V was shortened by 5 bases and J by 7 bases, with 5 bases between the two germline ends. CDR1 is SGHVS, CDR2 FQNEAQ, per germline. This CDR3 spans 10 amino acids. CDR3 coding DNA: TGTGCCAGCAGCCATTATGAAGCTTTCTTT. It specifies CASSHYEAFF.

CDR3 sequence: CATSRDRGVFEKLFF. The CDR3 bases are TGTGCCACCAGCAGAGATCGGGGGGTATTCGAAAAACTGTTTTTT. The chain is built from TRBV15 and TRBJ1-4, with D maybe TRBD1 (5 bases). Germline V gene lookup returns CDR1 LNHNV and CDR2 YYDKDF (reference sequence). Trimming removed 0 bases from V and 8 bases from J, with 13 bases in between. The CDR3 is 15 residues long.

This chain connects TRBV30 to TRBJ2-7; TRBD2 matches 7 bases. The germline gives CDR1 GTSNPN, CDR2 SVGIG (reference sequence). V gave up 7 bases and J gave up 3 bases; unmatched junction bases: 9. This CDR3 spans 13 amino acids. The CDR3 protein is CASSRDYYYEQYF. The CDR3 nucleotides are TGTGCCTCGAGCCGGGACTATTACTACGAGCAGTACTTC.

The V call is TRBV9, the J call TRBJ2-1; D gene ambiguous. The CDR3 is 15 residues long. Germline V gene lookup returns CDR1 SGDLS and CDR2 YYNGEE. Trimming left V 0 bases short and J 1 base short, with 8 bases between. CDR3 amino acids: CASSVGGKSYNEQFF. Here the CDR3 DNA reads TGTGCCAGCAGCGTAGGGGGAAAGTCCTACAATGAGCAGTTCTTC.

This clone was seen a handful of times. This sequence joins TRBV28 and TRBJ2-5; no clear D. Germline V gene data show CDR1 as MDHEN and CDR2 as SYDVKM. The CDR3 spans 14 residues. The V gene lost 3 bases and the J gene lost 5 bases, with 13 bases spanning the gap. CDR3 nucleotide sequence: TGTGCCAGCAGTTTTCTCGACGCGCGGGAGACCCAGTACTTC. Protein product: CASSFLDARETQYF.

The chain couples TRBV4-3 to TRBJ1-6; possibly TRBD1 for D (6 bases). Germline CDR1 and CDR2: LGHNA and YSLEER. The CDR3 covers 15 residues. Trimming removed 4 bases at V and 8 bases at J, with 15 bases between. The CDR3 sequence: CASSRGTGIDSPLHF. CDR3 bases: TGCGCCAGCAGCCGAGGAACAGGGATTGATTCACCCCTCCACTTT.

CDR3 bases: TGTGCCAGTAGGACGGGGACAGGGGGCACCACTGAAGCTTTCTTT. Translated: CASRTGTGGTTEAFF. The J gene is TRBJ1-1, the V gene TRBV19; 12 bases are shared with TRBD1. Looked up from germline, CDR1 is LNHDA and CDR2 is SQIVND (reference sequence). V dropped 6 bases and J dropped 4; count of bases not matched to a gene: 6. The CDR3 is 15 residues long.

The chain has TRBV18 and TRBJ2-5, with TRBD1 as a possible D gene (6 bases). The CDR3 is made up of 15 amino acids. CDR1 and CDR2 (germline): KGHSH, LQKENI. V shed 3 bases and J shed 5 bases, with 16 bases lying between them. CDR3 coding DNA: TGTGCCAGCTCACCGAATTCAGGGGATCGGGAGACCCAGTACTTC. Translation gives CASSPNSGDRETQYF.